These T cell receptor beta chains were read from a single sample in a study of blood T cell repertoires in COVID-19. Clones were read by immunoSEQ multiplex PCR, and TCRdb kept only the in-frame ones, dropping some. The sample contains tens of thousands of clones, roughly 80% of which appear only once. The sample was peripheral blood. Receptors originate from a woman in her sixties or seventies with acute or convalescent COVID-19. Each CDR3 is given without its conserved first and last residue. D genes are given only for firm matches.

ASSLVAGQNTEAF	TRBJ1-1	TRBV7-2	-
ASSEGQGGANYGYT	TRBJ1-2	TRBV9	TRBD1
ASSITGSSQPQH	TRBJ1-5	TRBV28	-
ASSWTSVSGYT	TRBJ1-2	TRBV6-5	-
ASSPNQDSGNTIY	TRBJ1-3	TRBV18	-
ASSFTNRVSNQPQH	TRBJ1-5	TRBV25-1	-
ASLGGGLSGNTIY	TRBJ1-3	TRBV28	-
ASSTLQGNNSPLH	TRBJ1-6	TRBV7-8	-
ASSPNREGGYT	TRBJ1-2	TRBV27	-
ASSLHRDNYGYT	TRBJ1-2	TRBV7-9	-
ASSFGQPSYEQY	TRBJ2-7	TRBV7-9	-
ASSVTSGHYNEQF	TRBJ2-1	TRBV9	TRBD2
ASLHRIRDISAVGDGTDTQY	TRBJ2-3	TRBV19	-
ASSQNRGNEAF	TRBJ1-1	TRBV4-1	-
ASSIRTGGNYGYT	TRBJ1-2	TRBV19	TRBD1
ATSRAQGGGRQLVNEKLF	TRBJ1-4	TRBV15	-
ASSLAGTGVGTEAF	TRBJ1-1	TRBV5-1	TRBD1
ATHPIWAESTGYT	TRBJ1-2	TRBV6-6	-
ASSQKGTGTGTEAF	TRBJ1-1	TRBV3-1/TRBV3-2	TRBD1
ASSMPTTGRLNSPLH	TRBJ1-6	TRBV27	-
ASSLGTGGLYGYT	TRBJ1-2	TRBV7-9	TRBD1
ASSMGSAYEQY	TRBJ2-7	TRBV3-1/TRBV3-2	-
ASSQVGQSTGKLF	TRBJ1-4	TRBV3-1/TRBV3-2	-
ASSFRTGETQY	TRBJ2-5	TRBV11-2	-
ASMGGLGHEKLF	TRBJ1-4	TRBV6-5	-
ASTPFPLGSSGANVLT	TRBJ2-6	TRBV13	-
ASSDGASGSMNEQF	TRBJ2-1	TRBV6-4	TRBD2
ASSPWTGGLDQPQH	TRBJ1-5	TRBV28	TRBD1
ASSSHLDRVGATNEKLF	TRBJ1-4	TRBV5-1	TRBD1
ASSLRGAADNEKLF	TRBJ1-4	TRBV4-1	TRBD1
ATSRDRGSQPQH	TRBJ1-5	TRBV15	-
ASSLTGQGKTQY	TRBJ2-5	TRBV28	TRBD1
ASSSPPNSPLH	TRBJ1-6	TRBV12-3/TRBV12-4	-
ASSTGQGKGETQY	TRBJ2-5	TRBV7-7	TRBD1
ASKQISGNTIY	TRBJ1-3	TRBV30	-
ASRDRGTNEKLF	TRBJ1-4	TRBV6-5	TRBD1
ASSARRVLMNTEAF	TRBJ1-1	TRBV27	-
ASSPHQVGEQF	TRBJ2-1	TRBV11-3	-
ASSDQGQY	TRBJ2-7	TRBV6-1	-
ASSQDYLPPYNEQF	TRBJ2-1	TRBV14	-
ATSDPRHQNEKLF	TRBJ1-4	TRBV24-1	-
ASSLTNYGYT	TRBJ1-2	TRBV2	-
ASSVGQEGYEQY	TRBJ2-7	TRBV9	-
ASSLPGGTDTQY	TRBJ2-3	TRBV5-5	-
ASGLTGPNGINYGYT	TRBJ1-2	TRBV12-5	-
ASSPGTGNEKLF	TRBJ1-4	TRBV5-1	TRBD1
ASSLLTSGMGNEQF	TRBJ2-1	TRBV5-1	TRBD2
ASSFAGLNSYNEQF	TRBJ2-1	TRBV5-1	-
AISEAGSGVSTDTQY	TRBJ2-3	TRBV10-3	-
SVAPGQGATQY	TRBJ2-3	TRBV29-1	TRBD1
ATSPRTGGHQPQH	TRBJ1-5	TRBV15	TRBD1
ATSRCRTSGCTDTQY	TRBJ2-3	TRBV15	TRBD2
ASSKGLRVSSQPQH	TRBJ1-5	TRBV11-2	-
ASSRGQRNTEAF	TRBJ1-1	TRBV27	TRBD1
ASTLSGNSPLH	TRBJ1-6	TRBV28	-
ASSDTGGRNQPQH	TRBJ1-5	TRBV7-9	-
ASSWGRVNQPQH	TRBJ1-5	TRBV13	-